This T cell receptor (beta chain) emerged from a study of cytomegalovirus exposure and HLA in healthy donors. Study-wide context: Tens of millions of unique TCRs, all from HLA-typed donors, were included in an early release of the data. Findings and caveats of the study: Some public TCRs appeared in many individuals, while most sequences were rare.

The primer mix had 60 Vbeta and 13 Jbeta primers. How the authors handled the data: Tens of millions of unique TCR beta chains, roughly 11 million of them shared, were counted by a later analysis. Clones were read by immunoSEQ multiplex PCR, and TCRdb kept only the in-frame ones, dropping some. For V, J and clone size, that table is used; D and trimming come from the DNA. The sample includes over 80,000 clones, 73% of them seen just once. The CDR3 is made up of 19 amino acids. Unmatched junction bases numbered 21, after V lost 5 bases and J lost 5 bases. Looked up from germline, CDR1 is SGHAT and CDR2 is FQDESV (reference sequence). Regarding this clone: The antigen is unknown.

The origin of this receptor is a man aged 35 to 55 in good health and CMV-seronegative. The gene calls are TRBV11-1 and TRBJ2-5, with 9 bases fitting TRBD1. Sequencing was carried out using PBMCs. The CDR3 protein is CASSGDRVALLSLGETQYF. The CDR3 DNA is TGTGCCAGCAGCGGGGACAGGGTAGCTCTTCTTTCCCTAGGGGAGACCCAGTACTTC. The whole variable domain, remainder taken from reference TRBV11-1 and TRBJ2-5, is EAEVAQSPRYKITEKSQAVAFWCDPISGHATLYWYRQILGQGPELLVQFQDESVVDDSQLPKDRFSAERLKGVDSTLKIQPAELGDSAMYLCASSGDRVALLSLGETQYFGPGTRLLVL.